This T cell receptor (beta chain) was documented in a study of glioma-infiltrating T cells. This clonotype was counted only a few times. No antigen is known for it. One end of the junction does not line up with germline, which may come from a read error. Study observations and caveats: Above-expected tissue-blood divergence occurred in all gliomas, most in low-grade ones. Only very few CDR3 sequences appeared in both tissue and blood.

The CDR3 covers 13 residues. Germline assignment: CDR1 LNHDA and CDR2 SQIVND (reference sequence). Amplification of TCR alpha and beta CDR3 regions from RNA used iRepertoire nested multiplex PCR. Input was roughly 85-400 ng of tissue mRNA or PBMC total RNA. Each CDR3 protein is one row after TCRdb ran MiXCR on the multiplex PCR reads. The table shows 100,000 to 150,000 distinct CDR3 sequences, with 20% to 25% occurring only once. V usage is TRBV19 and J usage is TRBJ2-1; D unclear. Input material: glioma tissue, nonneoplastic brain tissue, or PBMCs (not recorded which). This TCR was recovered from a human donor with low-grade glioma or glioblastoma, undergoing nonglioma brain surgery, or in good health (not recorded which). This CDR3 is CASGRGRTPNLIF. In nucleotides, the CDR3 is TGTGCCAGTGGCAGAGGAAGGACCCCCAATTTAATCTTC.